One sample yielded the 17 T cell receptor beta chains listed below, sequenced in a study of long-term antiretroviral therapy in people with HIV. At survey level, the immunoSEQ assay was run in its v3.0 version. Libraries were prepared by immunoSEQ multiplex PCR; TCRdb keeps only in-frame clonotypes and omits some of them. The sample has about 21,000 clones, approximately 82% seen once. The sequenced sample was unsorted PBMCs, obtained at the start of antiretroviral therapy. These receptor sequences come from a man aged 50-59 years with HIV.

This clone was recorded a few times. The DNA of the CDR3 is TGTGCCAGCAGCTTAGAGGCAGGGAGGGGCTATGGCTACACCTTC. Its protein product is CASSLEAGRGYGYTF. The rearrangement uses TRBV7-9 and TRBJ1-2, with D perhaps TRBD1 (5 bases). The CDR3 totals 15 residues. V was pared by 1 base and J by 4 bases, with 13 bases between. The germline V gene has CDR1 SEHNR and CDR2 FQNEAQ (reference sequence).

The rearrangement links TRBV27 to TRBJ1-2; D might be TRBD1 (6 bases). The ends were cut back, 3 bases at V and 8 bases at J, with 22 bases in the middle. This CDR3 has 16 residues. Per the germline V gene, CDR1 is MNHEY and CDR2 is SMNVEV (reference sequence). CDR3 DNA: TGTGCCAGCAGTTTCCTTCCTTCACAGGGAAACTGGGGCTACACCTTC. This sequence encodes CASSFLPSQGNWGYTF.

The chain links TRBV28 to TRBJ1-2, with D tentatively TRBD1 (5 bases). The V end was cut by 4 bases, the J end by 3 bases, with 12 bases between. The CDR3 covers 14 residues. Germline CDR1 reads MDHEN; CDR2 reads SYDVKM. CDR3 coding DNA: TGTGCCAGCAGTTGGGACGGAGGGGACTATGGCTACACCTTC. It specifies CASSWDGGDYGYTF.

This chain uses TRBV5-1 with TRBJ1-1, with TRBD1 as a possible D gene (6 bases). Between the trimmed V and J ends, which lost 2 bases and 1 base, there was a span of 12 bases. CDR1 is SGHRS, CDR2 YFSETQ, per germline. CDR3 length: 15 amino acids. In DNA form, the CDR3 reads TGCGCCAGCAGCTTATGGACAGAGGCGAACACTGAAGCTTTCTTT. It specifies CASSLWTEANTEAFF.

This clone occurred once. V and J are TRBV27 and TRBJ2-6, with D unclear. Germline CDR1 MNHEY, CDR2 SMNVEV (reference sequence). The ends were cut back, 5 bases at V and 3 bases at J, with 11 bases in the middle. The CDR3 covers 15 residues. The CDR3 loop reads CASSLWISGANVLTF. The CDR3 DNA reads TGTGCCAGCAGTCTTTGGATTAGTGGGGCCAACGTCCTGACTTTC.

This clone was counted between two and nine times. The rearrangement uses TRBV5-1 and TRBJ1-6, with unresolved D. This CDR3 comprises 15 residues. The V and J ends lost 0 bases and 8 bases respectively, with 12 bases between them. CDR1 is SGHRS and CDR2 is YFSETQ in the germline V gene. DNA of the CDR3: TGCGCCAGCAGCTTGGGCGAACAGCGGGATTCACCCCTCCACTTT. As protein: CASSLGEQRDSPLHF.

The rearrangement links TRBV9 to TRBJ1-2; TRBD1 aligns across 7 bases. This CDR3 contains 15 residues. With V trimmed by 0 bases and J by 5 bases, 7 bases remained unmatched. CDR1 and CDR2 from the germline V gene are SGDLS and YYNGEE. CDR3 nucleotides: TGTGCCAGCAGCGTAGGGCCAGGGGGAAAATATGGCTACACCTTC. Translating gives CASSVGPGGKYGYTF.

This sequence joins TRBV7-2 and TRBJ2-7; TRBD2 matches at 9 bases. Germline lookup yields CDR1 SGHTA and CDR2 FQGNSA. The CDR3 extends over 15 amino acids. V shed 5 bases and J 2 bases; nucleotides not matched to a gene: 7. CDR3 sequence (DNA): TGTGCCAGCAGCCGGCGGGAGGGCCTCACCTACGAGCAGTACTTC. It yields the protein CASSRREGLTYEQYF.

The rearrangement uses TRBV28 and TRBJ2-7, with TRBD2 as a possible D gene (7 bases). Deletions cut 7 bases from V and 9 bases from J, with 25 bases between. Germline values: CDR1 MDHEN, CDR2 SYDVKM. This CDR3 comprises 15 residues. CDR3 nucleotides: TGTGCCAGCACCTCTTTGGGGGGGGCACTTTTTGGGCAGTACTTC. Residues: CASTSLGGALFGQYF. Full variable domain (remainder filled in from reference TRBV28 and TRBJ2-7): DVKVTQSSRYLVKRTGEKVFLECVQDMDHENMFWYRQDPGLGLRLIYFSYDVKMKEKGDIPEGYSVSREKKERFSLILESASTNQTSMYLCASTSLGGALFGQYFGPGTRLTVT.

The chain combines TRBV6-6 with TRBJ2-7, with D maybe TRBD1 (6 bases). CDR1 is MNHNY, CDR2 SVGAGI, per germline (reference sequence). Trimming removed 2 bases from V and 0 bases from J, with 14 bases in between. This CDR3 has 16 amino acids. CDR3 in DNA: TGTGCCAGCAGTTACCCGCAATCGGACAGCTCCTACGAGCAGTACTTC. As protein: CASSYPQSDSSYEQYF.

The chain employs TRBV18 and TRBJ1-5; TRBD1 is a possible D gene (6 bases). The CDR3 sequence is 18 residues long. The V gene's germline CDR1 is KGHSH and CDR2 LQKENI. The V end lost 5 bases, the J end lost 0 bases, and 20 bases lay between the germline ends. The CDR3 sequence is CASSFLDSLIDSNQPQHF. Written as DNA, the CDR3 is TGTGCCAGCTCATTTCTGGACAGCCTGATCGATAGCAATCAGCCCCAGCATTTT.

The V call is TRBV4-3, the J call TRBJ2-2; TRBD1 might be the D (5 bases). Looked up from germline, CDR1 is LGHNA and CDR2 is YSLEER. CDR3 length: 14 amino acids. V was pared by 1 base and J by 4 bases, with 7 bases between. The CDR3: CASSQGQLTGELFF. In DNA, the CDR3 is TGCGCCAGCAGCCAAGGACAGCTCACCGGGGAGCTGTTTTTT.

The rearrangement uses TRBV30 and TRBJ2-3; no firm D call. This CDR3 comprises 12 residues. V lost 1 base and J lost 7, with 9 bases in between. Germline V gene sequence: CDR1 GTSNPN, CDR2 SVGIG (reference sequence). The CDR3: CAWSATGHTQYF. The CDR3 bases are TGTGCCTGGAGTGCTACCGGACATACGCAGTATTTT.

The chain couples TRBV6-6 to TRBJ1-1; D might be TRBD1 (5 bases). V was pared by 4 bases and J by 1 base, with 7 bases between. Germline V gives CDR1 MNHNY, CDR2 SVGAGI (reference sequence). The CDR3 runs 13 residues. CDR3 sequence reads: CASSSRGNTEAFF. The CDR3 region has the DNA TGTGCCAGCAGTTCGAGGGGGAACACTGAAGCTTTCTTT.

This clone was recorded once. The V and J genes are TRBV30 and TRBJ1-1; 7 bases are a match to TRBD1. CDR1 GTSNPN and CDR2 SVGIG come from the germline V gene (reference sequence). V was pared by 0 bases and J by 4 bases, with 5 bases of the junction left unmatched. The CDR3 is 14 amino acids. The CDR3 DNA follows: TGTGCCTGGAGTGTAAACAGGGGACCCACTGAAGCTTTCTTT. Translation: CAWSVNRGPTEAFF.

The V and J genes are TRBV5-1 and TRBJ1-2; 7 positions agree with TRBD1. The CDR3 loop spans 17 amino acids. Germline V gene data show CDR1 as SGHRS and CDR2 as YFSETQ. The ends lost 2 bases at V and 3 bases at J; junction bases unmatched: 13. CDR3: CASSFYRDSGEDYGYTF. Here the CDR3 DNA reads TGCGCCAGCAGCTTCTACCGGGACAGTGGAGAGGACTATGGCTACACCTTC. The whole variable domain, filled in from reference TRBV5-1 and TRBJ1-2, reads KAGVTQTPRYLIKTRGQQVTLSCSPISGHRSVSWYQQTPGQGLQFLFEYFSETQRNKGNFPGRFSGRQFSNSRSEMNVSTLELGDSALYLCASSFYRDSGEDYGYTFGSGTRLTVV.

This clone has a handful of counts. The V gene is TRBV7-2, the J gene TRBJ2-7, with TRBD2 as a possible D gene (6 bases). The CDR3 has 15 residues. Deletions cut 4 bases from V and 2 bases from J, with 15 bases between. Germline V gene sequence: CDR1 SGHTA, CDR2 FQGNSA. The CDR3 loop reads CASSSNDGGTYEQYF. DNA of the CDR3: TGTGCCAGCAGCTCCAATGACGGGGGTACCTACGAGCAGTACTTC.